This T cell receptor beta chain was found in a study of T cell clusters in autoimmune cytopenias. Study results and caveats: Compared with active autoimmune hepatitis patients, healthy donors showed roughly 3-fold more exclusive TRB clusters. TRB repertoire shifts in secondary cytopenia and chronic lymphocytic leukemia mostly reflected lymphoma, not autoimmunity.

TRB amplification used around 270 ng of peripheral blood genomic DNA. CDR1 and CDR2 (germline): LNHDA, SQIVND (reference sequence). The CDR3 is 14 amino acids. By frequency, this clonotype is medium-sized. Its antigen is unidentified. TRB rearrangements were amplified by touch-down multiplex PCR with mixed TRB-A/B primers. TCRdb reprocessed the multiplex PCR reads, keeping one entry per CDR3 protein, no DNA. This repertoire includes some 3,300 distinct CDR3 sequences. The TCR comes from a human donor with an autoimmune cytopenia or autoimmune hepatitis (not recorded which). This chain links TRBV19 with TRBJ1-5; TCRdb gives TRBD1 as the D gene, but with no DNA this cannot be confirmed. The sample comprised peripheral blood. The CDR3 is CASSIGGAYQPQHF.